Described below is a single T cell receptor beta chain sequence and its context. Its specificity is unknown. The material for each subset, its genomic DNA, was split evenly across several immunoSEQ plates. Sequenced by immunoSEQ multiplex PCR; TCRdb stores in-frame clones only, minus some. The table shows 700,000 or so clones, with more than 70% occurring only once. This record belongs to a study of shared clonotypes between healthy human individuals. Whole-study context: Used for every donor were three CD4 naive, three CD4 memory, two CD8 naive and one CD8 memory plate.

Overall study findings and caveats: Measured sharing among donors was expected to vary with sequencing depth.

Germline V gives CDR1 SEHNR, CDR2 FQNEAQ (reference sequence). The CDR3 spans 14 residues. The V end lost 5 bases, the J end lost 0 bases, and 11 bases lay between the germline ends. A split of CD4+ cells into CD45RA+ naive and CD45RA-negative memory subsets was performed. Sequenced: memory CD4+ T cells sorted from blood. Subset described: CD45RA-negative fraction. This clonotype was obtained from a woman aged 30 to 39 in good health. The rearrangement links TRBV7-9 to TRBJ2-7, with no clear D. CDR3 sequence: CASSLFQSSYEQYF. The DNA of the CDR3 is TGTGCCAGCAGCCTATTCCAAAGCTCCTACGAGCAGTACTTC.